This T cell receptor (beta chain) was captured by sequencing in a study of T cell responses to AZD1222 COVID-19 vaccine. As for the study in general: Second-dose groups at about 4 or about 12 weeks were pooled. Study observations and caveats: Donors, mostly white British, included more females; clonal diversity was possibly underestimated. Among AZD1222 vaccinees, only 5 to 7 were seropositive at baseline. Sampling captured repertoires only after the peak T cell response.

CDR3 size: 14 residues. V was shortened by 4 bases and J by 4 bases, with 13 bases between the two germline ends. CDR1 is SGHDT, CDR2 YYEEEE, per germline. The protocol was immunoSEQ multiplex PCR, while the TCRdb copy is restricted to in-frame clones and leaves out a portion. The data show about 88,000 clones, with approximately 90% seen just once and roughly 4.9% held by the top ten. This clone has a single count. What it binds is unknown. The TCR sequence derives from an adult in good health. The chain employs TRBV5-6 and TRBJ2-3; D might be TRBD1 or TRBD2, each matching 5 bases. This specimen was peripheral blood, taken on day 0 of AZD1222 vaccination. The CDR3 spells CASSAGTPSDTQYF. DNA for the CDR3: TGTGCCAGCAGCGCCGGGACCCCCTCAGATACGCAGTATTTT. Full variable domain (remainder filled in from reference TRBV5-6 and TRBJ2-3): DAGVTQSPTHLIKTRGQQVTLRCSPKSGHDTVSWYQQALGQGPQFIFQYYEEEERQRGNFPDRFSGHQFPNYSSELNVNALLLGDSALYLCASSAGTPSDTQYFGPGTRLTVL.